The clone carrying this T cell receptor (beta chain) was detected only a few times. The V end was cut by 6 bases, the J end by 6 bases, with 11 bases between. This CDR3 contains 12 residues. The source of the sample is a study of early T cells in non-severe SARS-CoV-2 infection. As part of library construction, unique molecular identifiers were attached to individual cDNA molecules. Each CDR3 protein gets one entry after TCRdb re-called the 5' RACE reads with MiXCR. The sample includes approximately 97,000 distinct CDR3 sequences, more than 9.5% seen only once; the top ten take approximately 4.5%. This sequence was found in an adult who was a healthcare worker with PCR-confirmed SARS-CoV-2 infection or an uninfected control (not recorded which). The gene calls are TRBV12-3 or TRBV12-4 and TRBJ1-2, with D possibly TRBD1 on 5 matching bases. The starting material was whole blood, obtained at baseline. CDR3 in DNA: TGTGCCAGCAGACTACAGGCCGATGGCTACACCTTC. Translating it yields CASRLQADGYTF.